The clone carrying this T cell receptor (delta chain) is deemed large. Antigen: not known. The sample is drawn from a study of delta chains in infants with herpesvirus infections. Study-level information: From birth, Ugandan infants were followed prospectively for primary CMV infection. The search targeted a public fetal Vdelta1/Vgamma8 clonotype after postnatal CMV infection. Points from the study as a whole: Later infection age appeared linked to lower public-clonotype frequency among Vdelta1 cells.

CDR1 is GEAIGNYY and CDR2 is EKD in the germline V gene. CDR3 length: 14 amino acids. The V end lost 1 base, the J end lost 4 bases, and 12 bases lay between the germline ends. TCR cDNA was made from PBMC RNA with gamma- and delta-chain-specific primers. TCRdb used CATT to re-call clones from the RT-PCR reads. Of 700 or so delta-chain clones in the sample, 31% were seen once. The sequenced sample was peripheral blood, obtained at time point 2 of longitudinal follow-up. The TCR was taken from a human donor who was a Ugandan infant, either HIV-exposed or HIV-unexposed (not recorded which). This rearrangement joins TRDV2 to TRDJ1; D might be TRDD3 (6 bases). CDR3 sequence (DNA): TGTGCCTGTGACACACTGGGAAAAAACGATAAACTCATCTTT. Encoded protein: CACDTLGKNDKLIF.